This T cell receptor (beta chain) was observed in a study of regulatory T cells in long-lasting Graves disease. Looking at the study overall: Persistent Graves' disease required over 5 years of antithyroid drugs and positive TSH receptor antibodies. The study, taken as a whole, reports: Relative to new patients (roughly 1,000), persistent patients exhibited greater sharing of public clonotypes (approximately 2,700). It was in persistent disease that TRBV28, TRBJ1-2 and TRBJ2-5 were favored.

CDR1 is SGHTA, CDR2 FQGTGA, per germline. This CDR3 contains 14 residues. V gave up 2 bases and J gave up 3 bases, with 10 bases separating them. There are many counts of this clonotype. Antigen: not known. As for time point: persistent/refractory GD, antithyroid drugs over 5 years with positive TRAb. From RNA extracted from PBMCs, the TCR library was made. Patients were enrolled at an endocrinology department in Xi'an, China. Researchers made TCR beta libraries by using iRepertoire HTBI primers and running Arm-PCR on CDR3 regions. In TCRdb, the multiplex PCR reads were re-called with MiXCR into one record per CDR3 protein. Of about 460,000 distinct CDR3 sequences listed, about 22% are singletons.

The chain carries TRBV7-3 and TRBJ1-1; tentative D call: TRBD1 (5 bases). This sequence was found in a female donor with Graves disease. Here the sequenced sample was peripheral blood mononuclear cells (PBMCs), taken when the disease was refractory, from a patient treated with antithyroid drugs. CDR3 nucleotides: TGTGCCAGCAGCTTATTGGGAGGGGACACTGAAGCTTTCTTT. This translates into CASSLLGGDTEAFF.